The 2 T cell receptor beta chains given below trace back to one sample, sequenced in a study of cytomegalovirus exposure and HLA in healthy donors. PCR amplification relied on 60 Vbeta primers (plus 13 Jbeta primers). TCRdb keeps only in-frame clones here, not all; method: immunoSEQ multiplex PCR. The repertoire includes 200,000 to 250,000 clones, 70% to 80% of them detected once, and 0.22% sits in the top ten. Input material: PBMCs. These receptor sequences come from a girl aged 2 to 10 in good health and CMV-seronegative.

J is TRBJ2-1 and V is TRBV4-1; TRBD2 matches at 9 bases. The germline V gene has CDR1 MGHRA and CDR2 YSYEKL. After removal of 0 bases from V and 7 bases from J, the junction contained 13 bases not matched to a gene. The CDR3 runs to 18 residues. In DNA form, the CDR3 reads TGCGCCAGCAGCCAAGAGAGACTAGCGGATTCTCTTCGGAATGAGCAGTTCTTC. Translated, it gives CASSQERLADSLRNEQFF.

CDR3 in amino acids: CASRETGLAYGYTF. In DNA form, the CDR3 reads TGTGCCAGCAGGGAGACAGGGTTAGCCTATGGCTACACCTTC. The chain uses TRBV6-1 and TRBJ1-2; 7 nucleotides match TRBD1. Germline lookup yields CDR1 MNHNS and CDR2 SASEGT. V shed 6 bases, J shed 4 bases, and the junction held 8 bases outside the gene matches. CDR3 length equals 14 residues.